This T cell receptor (beta chain) was captured by sequencing in a study of graft-versus-host responses after intestinal transplantation. The study, taken as a whole, reports: GvH clones were identified in recipient marrow, with some first appearing in ileum or blood.

Germline assignment: CDR1 LGHNA and CDR2 YSLEER. The length of the CDR3 is 14 residues. The V gene lost 0 bases and the J gene lost 6 bases, with 12 bases spanning the gap. This clone was counted a few times. Proliferating responders of the CD3+CD4+ and CD3+CD8+ phenotypes with low CFSE were sorted after the reaction. TCRdb's table, derived via immunoSEQ multiplex PCR, lists solely in-frame clones and lacks some. The sample holds 9,000 to 10,000 clones; just under 30% are singletons and the top ten take roughly 3.2%. The source of this sequence is a human patient who received an intestinal transplant. Sequencing was performed on alloreactive CD4+ T cells from a mixed lymphocyte reaction culture, taken before intestinal transplant. Subset in this sample: CFSE-low proliferating T cells sorted from approximately 6-day pre-transplant mixed lymphocyte reaction (GvH or HvG direction). The V and J genes are TRBV4-3 and TRBJ2-7; D is ambiguous. The CDR3 here is CASSQDPEFAEQYF. CDR3 nucleotides: TGCGCCAGCAGCCAAGATCCCGAGTTTGCCGAGCAGTACTTC.